The 24 T cell receptor beta chains below come from one sample, sequenced in a study of T cell changes during pregnancy in multiple sclerosis. Using immunoSEQ multiplex PCR, the repertoire was profiled, and TCRdb retains in-frame clones only, with some absent. The table includes tens of thousands of clones, approximately 94% detected once. This specimen was CD4+ T cells from peripheral blood mononuclear cells, taken in the second trimester of pregnancy. The source of these receptors is a female donor with multiple sclerosis, enrolled in a pregnancy study.

This sequence joins TRBV4-2 and TRBJ2-3; TRBD2 agrees at 11 bases. CDR3 length equals 16 residues. CDR1 is LGHNA and CDR2 is YNFKEQ in the germline V gene. Trimming took 0 bases from V and 7 from J; bases not matched to a gene: 6. The CDR3 spells CASSQDNSGGAYTQYF. The CDR3 DNA is TGTGCCAGCAGCCAAGATAATAGCGGGGGGGCTTATACGCAGTATTTT.

This chain uses TRBV18 with TRBJ2-3; 11 bases are shared with TRBD2. The length of the CDR3 is 17 residues. Germline V gene sequence: CDR1 KGHSH, CDR2 LQKENI. With V trimmed by 3 bases and J by 0 bases, 5 bases remained unmatched. The CDR3 bases are TGTGCCAGCTCACCCTCTAGACTAGCGGGAAGCACAGATACGCAGTATTTT. The encoded protein is CASSPSRLAGSTDTQYF.

As DNA, the CDR3 is TGTGCCAGCTCAGCCCCTGACAGGGCCCAAGAGACCCAGTACTTC. Translating gives CASSAPDRAQETQYF. The chain carries TRBV18 and TRBJ2-5; 7 bases are shared with TRBD1. Looked up from germline, CDR1 is KGHSH and CDR2 is LQKENI. After removal of 5 bases from V and 1 base from J, the junction contained 7 bases not matched to a gene. The CDR3 is 15 amino acids. Drawing the rest from reference TRBV18 and TRBJ2-5, the complete variable domain is NAGVMQNPRHLVRRRGQEARLRCSPMKGHSHVYWYRQLPEEGLKFMVYLQKENIIDESGMPKERFSAEFPKEGPSILRIQQVVRGDSAAYFCASSAPDRAQETQYFGPGTRLLVL.

The rearrangement joins TRBV6-5 to TRBJ2-1; 14 nucleotides agree with TRBD2. The V gene end was trimmed by 2 bases and the J gene end by 10 bases; junction bases not matched to a gene: 4. The CDR3 spans 15 residues. Germline values: CDR1 MNHEY, CDR2 SVGAGI. The CDR3 coding sequence is TGTGCCAGCAGTTACGCCGGACTAGCGGGAGGCGAGCAGTTCTTC. Translating it yields CASSYAGLAGGEQFF.

The chain employs TRBV7-9 and TRBJ1-3; D gene uncertain. Germline V gene sequence: CDR1 SEHNR, CDR2 FQNEAQ (reference sequence). This CDR3 is 15 amino acids long. Trimming removed 0 bases at V and 1 base at J, with 7 bases between. CDR3 bases: TGTGCCAGCAGCTTAGCGCGGCCATCTGGAAACACCATATATTTT. Translation gives CASSLARPSGNTIYF.

The chain uses TRBV11-2 and TRBJ2-1; D uncertain. The V end lost 1 base, the J end lost 9 bases, and 10 bases lay between the germline ends. The CDR3 totals 13 residues. The V gene's germline CDR1 is SGHAT and CDR2 FQNNGV. The DNA for the CDR3 is TGTGCCAGCAGCTTAGCCCAAAGGAGTGAGCAGTTCTTC. Its translation: CASSLAQRSEQFF.

The rearrangement uses TRBV6-1 and TRBJ1-5, with D perhaps TRBD1 (6 bases). Germline CDR1 and CDR2: MNHNS and SASEGT. V dropped 6 bases and J dropped 0 bases, with 12 bases sitting between them. The CDR3 sequence is 15 residues long. CDR3 sequence (DNA): TGTGCCAGCAGCGGGGACAAACATAGCAATCAGCCCCAGCATTTT. Residues: CASSGDKHSNQPQHF.

The CDR3 reads CASSLHLAGQPQHF. The CDR3 DNA follows: TGCGCCAGCAGCTTACACCTGGCTGGCCAGCCCCAGCATTTT. The V gene is TRBV5-1, the J gene TRBJ1-5; no clear D gene. Germline CDR1 and CDR2: SGHRS and YFSETQ. V was cut by 2 bases and J by 7 bases, with 13 bases left in between. The CDR3 is 14 amino acids.

CDR3 nucleotides: TGTGCCAGCAGTGAAAGGAACCCCGGGGGTAATGAAAAACTGTTTTTT. Translation: CASSERNPGGNEKLFF. The V and J genes are TRBV25-1 and TRBJ1-4; weak D call: TRBD1 (5 bases). Germline CDR1 reads MGHDK; CDR2 reads SYGVNS. Trimming left V 2 bases short and J 4 bases short, with 14 bases between. This CDR3 region has 16 residues.

This sequence joins TRBV6-5 and TRBJ2-5; the match to TRBD2 covers 7 bases. This CDR3 comprises 14 residues. Germline V gene sequence: CDR1 MNHEY, CDR2 SVGAGI. J gave up 5 bases and V 8 bases, and 11 bases lay outside the gene matches. The CDR3 loop reads CASQITRGVETQYF. The CDR3 DNA is TGTGCCAGCCAAATCACTCGGGGGGTGGAGACCCAGTACTTC.

This chain links TRBV7-9 with TRBJ2-5; 8 nucleotides align to TRBD1. The V gene end was trimmed by 5 bases and the J gene end by 4 bases; junction bases not matched to a gene: 9. The CDR3 consists of 15 residues. Germline loops: CDR1 SEHNR, CDR2 FQNEAQ (reference sequence). Here the CDR3 DNA reads TGTGCCAGCAGCCCCCCGGTACAGGGGGTAGAGACCCAGTACTTC. It encodes CASSPPVQGVETQYF.

The rearrangement links TRBV7-9 to TRBJ1-1; a weak D match, TRBD1 (5 bases). The ends were cut back, 1 base at V and 5 bases at J, with 17 bases in the middle. Germline CDR1 SEHNR, CDR2 FQNEAQ (reference sequence). CDR3 length: 16 amino acids. Written as DNA, the CDR3 is TGTGCCAGCAGCTTAGATTCGGCAGGGTCTGGGACTGAAGCTTTCTTT. Residues: CASSLDSAGSGTEAFF.

This chain uses TRBV19 with TRBJ2-1, with TRBD1 identical over 12 bases. The ends lost 10 bases at V and 7 bases at J; junction bases unmatched: 8. CDR3 length equals 14 residues. The germline gives CDR1 LNHDA, CDR2 SQIVND (reference sequence). The DNA for the CDR3 is TGTGCCACCCGGGACAGGGGGCTTCAAAATGAGCAGTTCTTC. Its translation: CATRDRGLQNEQFF.

The chain uses TRBV7-2 and TRBJ2-3, with 9 bases lining up with TRBD1. Germline assignment: CDR1 SGHTA and CDR2 FQGNSA. The CDR3 sequence is 14 residues long. The J segment lost 4 bases and the V segment lost 1 base, leaving 0 bases of the junction unmatched. Written as DNA, the CDR3 is TGTGCCAGCAGCTTAGGACAGGGGGCAGATACGCAGTATTTT. This gives the protein CASSLGQGADTQYF.

V is TRBV30 and J is TRBJ1-4; D uncertain. V lost 5 bases to trimming and J lost 3 bases, with 16 bases between them. This CDR3 has 15 residues. In germline, CDR1 is GTSNPN, CDR2 SVGIG (reference sequence). The CDR3 is CAWFPRAISNEKLFF. The DNA for the CDR3 is TGTGCCTGGTTCCCACGAGCTATATCTAATGAAAAACTGTTTTTT.

The sample holds one count of this clone. The genes are TRBV11-2 and TRBJ1-1, with a possible D match to TRBD1 (5 bases). V dropped 5 bases and J dropped 4 bases, with 14 bases sitting between them. The CDR3 is 14 residues long. CDR1 and CDR2 from the germline V gene are SGHAT and FQNNGV. In nucleotides, the CDR3 is TGTGCCAGCAGCCCCGTGGGCAGGGCCACTGAAGCTTTCTTT. Protein: CASSPVGRATEAFF.

The rearrangement uses TRBV6-1 and TRBJ2-1; D is perhaps TRBD2 (7 bases). The V gene's germline CDR1 is MNHNS and CDR2 SASEGT. The CDR3 contains 15 residues. The V end lost 10 bases, the J end lost 5 bases, and 21 bases lay between the germline ends. CDR3 nucleotide sequence: TGTGCCACCTCAATAGGGGGACTACCGAACAATGAGCAGTTCTTC. The encoded protein is CATSIGGLPNNEQFF.

Comment on this clone: Compared with germline, one end of the junction differs, possibly owing to a read error. The chain has TRBV28 and TRBJ2-3, with TRBD2 as a possible D gene (6 bases). The germline V gene encodes CDR1 MDHEN and CDR2 SYDVKM. The CDR3 spans 14 residues. The CDR3 bases are TGTGCCGGCAGTTTTTCGGGAGTTCTGGCTACGCAGTATTTT. Encoded protein: CAGSFSGVLATQYF.

The chain combines TRBV7-3 with TRBJ2-5, with D perhaps matching TRBD2 (5 bases). This CDR3 is 13 amino acids long. Trimming cost V 5 bases and J 2 bases, with 9 bases left between them. Germline V gene data show CDR1 as SGHTA and CDR2 as FQGTGA. CDR3 nucleotide sequence: TGTGCCAGCAGCCGCACTAGGCAAGAGACCCAGTACTTC. Translation gives CASSRTRQETQYF.

The rearrangement links TRBV28 to TRBJ2-6; D unresolved. With 3 bases removed from V and 2 bases from J, the gap between germline ends came to 11 bases. The CDR3 loop spans 16 amino acids. In germline, CDR1 is MDHEN, CDR2 SYDVKM. CDR3: CASSFGPFTGANVLTF. The CDR3 DNA is TGTGCCAGCAGTTTCGGTCCTTTTACTGGGGCCAACGTCCTGACTTTC.

The J gene is TRBJ1-4, the V gene TRBV5-1; tentative D call: TRBD1 (6 bases). The V gene lost 4 bases and the J gene lost 8 bases, with 18 bases spanning the gap. CDR1 and CDR2 (germline): SGHRS, YFSETQ. The CDR3 contains 15 residues. The CDR3 bases are TGCGCCAGCAGCCCTGGAGCAGGGGAAGGCGAAAAACTGTTTTTT. Its translation is CASSPGAGEGEKLFF.

The V call is TRBV28, the J call TRBJ2-3; 7 bases match TRBD2. The CDR3 extends over 15 amino acids. The ends lost 5 bases at V and 1 base at J; junction bases unmatched: 6. Germline assignment: CDR1 MDHEN and CDR2 SYDVKM. The CDR3 is CASSPGGLRTDTQYF. DNA for the CDR3: TGTGCCAGCAGTCCGGGAGGACTTCGCACAGATACGCAGTATTTT.

The chain couples TRBV7-9 to TRBJ1-5; D is ambiguous. Per the germline V gene, CDR1 is SEHNR and CDR2 is FQNEAQ (reference sequence). The CDR3 covers 15 residues. The ends were cut back, 3 bases at V and 0 bases at J, with 9 bases in the middle. The CDR3 region has the DNA TGTGCCAGCAGCTTGTCAGTCGATAGCAATCAGCCCCAGCATTTT. Residues: CASSLSVDSNQPQHF.

This chain connects TRBV7-5 to TRBJ2-2; the listed D gene, TRBD2, was not tested against the DNA. TRBV7-5 is classified as a pseudogene. The CDR3 is made up of 19 amino acids. The CDR3 nucleotides read TGTGTCAGAAGCTCGGACGTTCACCTTAGCGGAGAGAACACCGGGGAGCTGTTTTTT. This codes for CVRSSDVHLSGENTGELFF.